This T cell receptor (beta chain) comes out of a study of blood T cell repertoires in COVID-19. The germline V and J ends were trimmed by 0 bases and 5 bases, with 5 bases remaining between them. Germline V gene sequence: CDR1 MGHRA, CDR2 YSYEKL. The CDR3 is made up of 12 amino acids. This clone was recorded a few times. The repertoire was sequenced with immunoSEQ multiplex PCR; TCRdb's copy has only in-frame clones and lacks some. The data hold some 250,000 clones, with 80% to 90% observed a single time. Sequencing was done on a sample of PBMCs or T cells enriched from blood (not recorded which). The sequence was collected from a man in his late teens or twenties who had recovered from COVID-19. The J gene is TRBJ2-7, the V gene TRBV4-1; D is uncertain. The CDR3 loop reads CASSQDSDEQYF. The CDR3 DNA reads as TGCGCCAGCAGCCAAGATTCTGACGAGCAGTACTTC.